What follows describes a single T cell receptor (beta chain). The antigen is not known. The germline CDR1 and CDR2 sequences are MNHNY and SVGAGI (reference sequence). The CDR3 consists of 14 residues. V trimming: 5 bases; J trimming: 2 bases; junction bases outside the gene matches: 3. The source of the sample is a study of beta chain features in type 1 diabetes. Study observations and caveats: In every one of the four CD4+ subsets, TCRB CDR3s were moderately but significantly shorter in Type 1 diabetes patients.

Purities over 98% were achieved in all sorted populations. What was sequenced were expressed TCRB transcripts, since all of the isolated RNA had been reverse transcribed. Sequencing was performed with immunoSEQ multiplex PCR; in TCRdb, only in-frame clones are kept and a portion is missing. The top ten clones hold 0.035% to 0.045% of a sample with hundreds of thousands of clones, over 11% of them seen once. The sample was naive CD4+ T cells from blood. This rearrangement joins TRBV6-6 to TRBJ2-3; 8 bases are a match to TRBD1. This sequence originates from a man between 18 and 29 years old with type 1 diabetes. CDR3 in DNA: TGTGCCAGCAGTCTGACAGGGGTCACAGATACGCAGTATTTT. Protein product: CASSLTGVTDTQYF.